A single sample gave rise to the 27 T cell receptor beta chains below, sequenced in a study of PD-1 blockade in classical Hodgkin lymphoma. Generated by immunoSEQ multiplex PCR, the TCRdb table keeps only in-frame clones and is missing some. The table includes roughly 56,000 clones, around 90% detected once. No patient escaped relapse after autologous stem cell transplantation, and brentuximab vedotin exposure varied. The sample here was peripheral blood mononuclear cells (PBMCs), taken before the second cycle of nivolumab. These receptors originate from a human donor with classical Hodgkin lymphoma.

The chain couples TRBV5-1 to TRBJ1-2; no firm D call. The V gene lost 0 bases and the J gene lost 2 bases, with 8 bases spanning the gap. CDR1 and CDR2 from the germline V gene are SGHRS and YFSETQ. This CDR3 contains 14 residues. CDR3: CASSLGPGNYGYTF. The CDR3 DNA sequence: TGCGCCAGCAGCTTGGGACCGGGGAACTATGGCTACACCTTC.

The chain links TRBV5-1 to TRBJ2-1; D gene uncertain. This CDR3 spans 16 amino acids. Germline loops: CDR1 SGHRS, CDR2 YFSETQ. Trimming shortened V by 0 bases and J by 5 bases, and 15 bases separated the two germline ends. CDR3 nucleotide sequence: TGCGCCAGCAGCTTGGTGGGGTCCTCCCCCAACAATGAGCAGTTCTTC. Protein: CASSLVGSSPNNEQFF.

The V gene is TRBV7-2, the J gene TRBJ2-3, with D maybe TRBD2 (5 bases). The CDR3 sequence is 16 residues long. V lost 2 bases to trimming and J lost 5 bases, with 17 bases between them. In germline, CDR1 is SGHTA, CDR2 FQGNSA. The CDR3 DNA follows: TGTGCCAGCAGCTTATCTGCGGGCCCTCCGGGAGATACGCAGTATTTT. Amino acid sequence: CASSLSAGPPGDTQYF.

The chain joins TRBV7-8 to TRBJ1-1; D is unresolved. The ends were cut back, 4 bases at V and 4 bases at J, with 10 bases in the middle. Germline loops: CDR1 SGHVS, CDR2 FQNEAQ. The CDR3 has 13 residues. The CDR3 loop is CASSYREGTEAFF. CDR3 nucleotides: TGTGCCAGCAGCTATCGGGAGGGCACTGAAGCTTTCTTT. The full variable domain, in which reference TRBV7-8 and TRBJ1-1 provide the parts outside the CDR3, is GAGVSQSPRYKVAKRGQDVALRCDPISGHVSLFWYQQALGQGPEFLTYFQNEAQLDKSGLPSDRFFAERPEGSVSTLKIQRTQQEDSAVYLCASSYREGTEAFFGQGTRLTVV.

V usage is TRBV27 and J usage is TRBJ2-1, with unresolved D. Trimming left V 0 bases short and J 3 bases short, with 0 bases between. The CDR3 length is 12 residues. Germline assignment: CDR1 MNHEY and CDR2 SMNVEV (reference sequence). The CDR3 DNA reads TGTGCCAGCAGTTTATCCTACAATGAGCAGTTCTTC. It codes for CASSLSYNEQFF.

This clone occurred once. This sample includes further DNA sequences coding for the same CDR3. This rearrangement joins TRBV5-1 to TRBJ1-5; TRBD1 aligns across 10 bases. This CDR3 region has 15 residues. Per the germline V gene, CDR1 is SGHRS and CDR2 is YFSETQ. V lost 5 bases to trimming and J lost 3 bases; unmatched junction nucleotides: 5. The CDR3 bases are TGCGCCAGCAGAGCCGGGACAGGGGCCAATCAGCCCCAGCATTTT. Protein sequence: CASRAGTGANQPQHF.

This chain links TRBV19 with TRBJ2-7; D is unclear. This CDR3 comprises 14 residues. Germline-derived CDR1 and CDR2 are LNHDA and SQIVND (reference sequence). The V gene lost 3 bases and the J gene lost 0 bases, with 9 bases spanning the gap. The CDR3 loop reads CASSIVPDSYEQYF. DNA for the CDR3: TGTGCCAGTAGTATCGTTCCGGACTCCTACGAGCAGTACTTC.

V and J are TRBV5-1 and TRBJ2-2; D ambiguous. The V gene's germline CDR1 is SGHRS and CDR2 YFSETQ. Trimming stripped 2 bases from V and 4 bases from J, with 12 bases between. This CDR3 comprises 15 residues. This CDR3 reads CASSFVSSSTGELFF. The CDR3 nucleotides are TGCGCCAGCAGCTTTGTTTCTAGTTCCACCGGGGAGCTGTTTTTT.

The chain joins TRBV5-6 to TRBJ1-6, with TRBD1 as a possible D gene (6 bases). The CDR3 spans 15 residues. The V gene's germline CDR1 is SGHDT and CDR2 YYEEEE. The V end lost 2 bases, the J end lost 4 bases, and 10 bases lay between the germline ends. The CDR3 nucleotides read TGTGCCAGCAGCTTTCGACAGGATTATAATTCACCCCTCCACTTT. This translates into CASSFRQDYNSPLHF.

The CDR3 DNA sequence: TGCGCCAGCAGCTACACAGGGAGTGCCAATCAGCCCCAGCATTTT. Translating gives CASSYTGSANQPQHF. The rearrangement uses TRBV5-1 and TRBJ1-5; tentative D call: TRBD1 (6 bases). V was shortened by 3 bases and J by 3 bases, with 13 bases between the two germline ends. The CDR3 is 15 residues long. The germline CDR1 and CDR2 sequences are SGHRS and YFSETQ.

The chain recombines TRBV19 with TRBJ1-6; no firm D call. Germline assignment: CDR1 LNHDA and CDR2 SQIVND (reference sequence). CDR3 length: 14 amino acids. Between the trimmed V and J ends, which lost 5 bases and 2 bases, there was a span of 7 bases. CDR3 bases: TGTGCCAGTAGTGGCACTGCCTATAATTCACCCCTCCACTTT. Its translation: CASSGTAYNSPLHF.

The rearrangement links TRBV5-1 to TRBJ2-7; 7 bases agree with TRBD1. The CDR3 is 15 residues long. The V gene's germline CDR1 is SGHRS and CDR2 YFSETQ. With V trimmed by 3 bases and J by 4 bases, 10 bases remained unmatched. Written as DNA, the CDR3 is TGCGCCAGCAGCTCACAGGGGCTCCTGGGATACGAGCAGTACTTC. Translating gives CASSSQGLLGYEQYF.

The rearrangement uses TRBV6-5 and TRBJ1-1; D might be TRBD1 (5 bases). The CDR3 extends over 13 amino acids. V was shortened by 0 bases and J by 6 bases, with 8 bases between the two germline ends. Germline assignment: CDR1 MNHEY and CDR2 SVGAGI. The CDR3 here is CASSYSTASEAFF. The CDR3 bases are TGTGCCAGCAGTTACTCGACAGCCTCTGAAGCTTTCTTT.

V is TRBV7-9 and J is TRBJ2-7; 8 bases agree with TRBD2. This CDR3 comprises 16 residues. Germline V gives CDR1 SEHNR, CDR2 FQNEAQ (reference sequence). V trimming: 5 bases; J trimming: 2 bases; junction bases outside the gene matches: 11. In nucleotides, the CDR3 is TGTGCCAGCAGCCCGCGTGTTTCGGGGGGGCCCTACGAGCAGTACTTC. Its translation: CASSPRVSGGPYEQYF. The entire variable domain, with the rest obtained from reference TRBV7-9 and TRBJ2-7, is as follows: DTGVSQNPRHKITKRGQNVTFRCDPISEHNRLYWYRQTLGQGPEFLTYFQNEAQLEKSRLLSDRFSAERPKGSFSTLEIQRTEQGDSAMYLCASSPRVSGGPYEQYFGPGTRLTVT.

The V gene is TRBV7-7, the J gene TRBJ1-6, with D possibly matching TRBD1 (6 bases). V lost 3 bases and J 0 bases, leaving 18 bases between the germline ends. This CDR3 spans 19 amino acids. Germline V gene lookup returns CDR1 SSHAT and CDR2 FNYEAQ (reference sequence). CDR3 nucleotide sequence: TGTGCCAGCAGCTTGGGGGCGGCCTACCTGAGCTCCTATAATTCACCCCTCCACTTT. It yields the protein CASSLGAAYLSSYNSPLHF. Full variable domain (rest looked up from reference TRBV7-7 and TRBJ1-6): GAGVSQSPRYKVTKRGQDVTLRCDPISSHATLYWYQQALGQGPEFLTYFNYEAQPDKSGLPSDRFSAERPEGSISTLTIQRTEQRDSAMYRCASSLGAAYLSSYNSPLHFGNGTRLTVT.

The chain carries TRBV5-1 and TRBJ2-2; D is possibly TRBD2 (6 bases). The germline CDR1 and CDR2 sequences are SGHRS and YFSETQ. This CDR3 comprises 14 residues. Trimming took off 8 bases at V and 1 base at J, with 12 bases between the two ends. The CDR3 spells CASKDGGNTGELFF. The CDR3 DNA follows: TGCGCCAGTAAGGACGGGGGGAACACCGGGGAGCTGTTTTTT.

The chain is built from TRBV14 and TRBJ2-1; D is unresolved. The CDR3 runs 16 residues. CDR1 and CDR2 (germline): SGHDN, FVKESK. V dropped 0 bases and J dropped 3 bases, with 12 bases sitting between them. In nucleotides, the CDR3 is TGTGCCAGCAGCCAAGAACATTACATGTACTACAATGAGCAGTTCTTC. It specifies CASSQEHYMYYNEQFF.

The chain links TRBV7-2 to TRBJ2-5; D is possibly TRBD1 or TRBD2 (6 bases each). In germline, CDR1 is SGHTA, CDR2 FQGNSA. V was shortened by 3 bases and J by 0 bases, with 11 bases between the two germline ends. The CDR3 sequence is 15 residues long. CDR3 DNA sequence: TGTGCCAGCAGCTTGGGGGGCCGGAACCAAGAGACCCAGTACTTC. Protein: CASSLGGRNQETQYF.

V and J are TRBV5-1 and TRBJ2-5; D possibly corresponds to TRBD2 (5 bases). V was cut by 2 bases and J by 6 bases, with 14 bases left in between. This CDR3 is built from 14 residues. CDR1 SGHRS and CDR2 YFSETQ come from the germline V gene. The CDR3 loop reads CASSFTGWEKTQYF. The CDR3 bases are TGCGCCAGCAGCTTCACGGGATGGGAAAAGACCCAGTACTTC. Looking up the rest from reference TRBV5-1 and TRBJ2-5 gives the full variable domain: KAGVTQTPRYLIKTRGQQVTLSCSPISGHRSVSWYQQTPGQGLQFLFEYFSETQRNKGNFPGRFSGRQFSNSRSEMNVSTLELGDSALYLCASSFTGWEKTQYFGPGTRLLVL.

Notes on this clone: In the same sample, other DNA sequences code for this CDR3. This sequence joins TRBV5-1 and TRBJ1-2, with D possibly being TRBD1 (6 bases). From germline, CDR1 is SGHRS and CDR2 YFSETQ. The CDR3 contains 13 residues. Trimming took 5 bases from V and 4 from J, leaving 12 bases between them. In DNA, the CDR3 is TGCGCCAGCAGTCCGGACAGTAGCTATGGCTACACCTTC. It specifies CASSPDSSYGYTF.

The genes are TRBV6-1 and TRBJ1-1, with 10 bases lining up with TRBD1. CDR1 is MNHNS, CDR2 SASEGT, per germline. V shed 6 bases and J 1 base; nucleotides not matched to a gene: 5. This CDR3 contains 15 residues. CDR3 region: CASSPGQGWNTEAFF. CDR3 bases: TGTGCCAGCAGCCCGGGACAGGGGTGGAACACTGAAGCTTTCTTT.

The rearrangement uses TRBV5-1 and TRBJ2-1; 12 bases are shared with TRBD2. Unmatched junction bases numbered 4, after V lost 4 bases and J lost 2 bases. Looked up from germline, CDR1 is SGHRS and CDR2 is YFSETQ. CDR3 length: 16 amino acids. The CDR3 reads CASSLGLAGTYNEQFF. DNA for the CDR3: TGCGCCAGCAGCCTCGGACTAGCGGGGACCTACAATGAGCAGTTCTTC.

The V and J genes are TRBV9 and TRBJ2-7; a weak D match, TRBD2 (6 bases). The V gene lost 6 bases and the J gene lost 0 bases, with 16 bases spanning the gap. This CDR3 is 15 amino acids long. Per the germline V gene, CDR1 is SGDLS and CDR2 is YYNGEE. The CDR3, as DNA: TGTGCCAGCACTTCGGGTGCGGGGATCTCCTACGAGCAGTACTTC. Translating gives CASTSGAGISYEQYF.

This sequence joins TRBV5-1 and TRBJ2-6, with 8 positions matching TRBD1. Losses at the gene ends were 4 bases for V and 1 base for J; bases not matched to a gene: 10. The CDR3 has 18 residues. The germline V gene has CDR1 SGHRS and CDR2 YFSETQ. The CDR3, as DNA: TGCGCCAGCAGCCCCGCACCGGGACAGGCGTCTGGGGCCAACGTCCTGACTTTC. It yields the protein CASSPAPGQASGANVLTF. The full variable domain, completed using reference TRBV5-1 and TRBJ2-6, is KAGVTQTPRYLIKTRGQQVTLSCSPISGHRSVSWYQQTPGQGLQFLFEYFSETQRNKGNFPGRFSGRQFSNSRSEMNVSTLELGDSALYLCASSPAPGQASGANVLTFGAGSRLTVL.

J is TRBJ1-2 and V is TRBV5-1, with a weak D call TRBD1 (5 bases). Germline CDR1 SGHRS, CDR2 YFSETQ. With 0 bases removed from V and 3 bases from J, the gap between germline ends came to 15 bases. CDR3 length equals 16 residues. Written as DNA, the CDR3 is TGCGCCAGCAGCTTGGCCCCAGGGATTCAAGACTATGGCTACACCTTC. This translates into CASSLAPGIQDYGYTF.

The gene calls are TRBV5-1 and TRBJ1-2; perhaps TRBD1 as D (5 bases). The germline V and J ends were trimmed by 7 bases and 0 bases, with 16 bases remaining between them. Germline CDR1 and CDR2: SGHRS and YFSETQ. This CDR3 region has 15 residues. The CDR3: CASQLHGGSNYGYTF. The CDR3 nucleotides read TGCGCCAGCCAATTACACGGGGGATCTAACTATGGCTACACCTTC.

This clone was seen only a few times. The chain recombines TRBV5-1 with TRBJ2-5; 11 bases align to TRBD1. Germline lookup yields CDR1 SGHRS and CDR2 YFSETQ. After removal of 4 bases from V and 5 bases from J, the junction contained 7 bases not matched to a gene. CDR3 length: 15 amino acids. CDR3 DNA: TGCGCCAGCAGCGGGGGACAGGGGGGCGGCGAGACCCAGTACTTC. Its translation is CASSGGQGGGETQYF. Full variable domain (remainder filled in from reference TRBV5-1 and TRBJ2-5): KAGVTQTPRYLIKTRGQQVTLSCSPISGHRSVSWYQQTPGQGLQFLFEYFSETQRNKGNFPGRFSGRQFSNSRSEMNVSTLELGDSALYLCASSGGQGGGETQYFGPGTRLLVL.